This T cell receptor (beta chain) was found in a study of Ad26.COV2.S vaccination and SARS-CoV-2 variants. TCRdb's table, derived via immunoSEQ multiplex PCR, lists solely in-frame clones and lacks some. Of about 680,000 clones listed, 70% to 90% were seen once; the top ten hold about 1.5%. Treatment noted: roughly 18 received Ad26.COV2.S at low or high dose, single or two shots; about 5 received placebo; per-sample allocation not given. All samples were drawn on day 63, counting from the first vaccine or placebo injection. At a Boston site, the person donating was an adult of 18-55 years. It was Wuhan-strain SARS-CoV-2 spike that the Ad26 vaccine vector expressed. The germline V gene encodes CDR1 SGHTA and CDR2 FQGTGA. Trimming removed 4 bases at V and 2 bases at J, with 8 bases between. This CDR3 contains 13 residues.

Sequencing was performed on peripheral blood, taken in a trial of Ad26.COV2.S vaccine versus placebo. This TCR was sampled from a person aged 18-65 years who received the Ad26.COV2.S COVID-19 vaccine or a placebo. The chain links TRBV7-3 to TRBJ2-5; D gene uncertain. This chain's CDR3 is CASSSGHQETQYF. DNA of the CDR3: TGTGCCAGCAGCTCGGGCCATCAAGAGACCCAGTACTTC.